The sequence of this T cell receptor beta chain was determined in a study of identifying expanded T cells in peripheral blood. During the collection period, no donor immune events like infections were recorded. A note on this clone: The antigen remains undetermined.

Germline V CDR1 and CDR2: MNHEY, SVGAGI. The V end lost 0 bases, the J end lost 9 bases, and 3 bases lay between the germline ends. The CDR3 has 11 residues. Here immunoSEQ multiplex PCR was the method, and the copy in TCRdb shows in-frame clones only, minus some. In the table there are about 52,000 clones, approximately 82% of which are singletons. Study-level findings and limits: Variance in clone template counts between two-week samples significantly increased with total template count across all healthy donors.

Material: blood. J is TRBJ2-4 and V is TRBV6-5; D ambiguous. The sequence was collected from a person aged 18 to 70 in good health. CDR3 in amino acids: CASSYSSIQYF. The CDR3 region has the DNA TGTGCCAGCAGTTACTCGAGCATTCAGTACTTC.